This T cell receptor beta chain was documented in a study of cytomegalovirus exposure and HLA in healthy donors. This CDR3 is built from 14 residues. Germline V gene sequence: CDR1 MDHEN, CDR2 SYDVKM. The V end lost 6 bases, the J end lost 1 base, and 11 bases lay between the germline ends. Primers included in the PCR were 60 Vbeta and 13 Jbeta primers. Here immunoSEQ multiplex PCR was the method, and the copy in TCRdb shows in-frame clones only, minus some. The sample lists about 140,000 clones, approximately 80% occurring once. Sequencing used PBMCs. The sequence derives from a female donor in good health and CMV-seronegative. The chain uses TRBV28 and TRBJ2-3; a weak D match, TRBD2 (5 bases). Here the CDR3 DNA reads TGTGCCAGCAGGGGAGACGGGGGCACAGATACGCAGTATTTT. Translation gives CASRGDGGTDTQYF. The complete variable domain, with remaining parts taken from reference TRBV28 and TRBJ2-3, reads DVKVTQSSRYLVKRTGEKVFLECVQDMDHENMFWYRQDPGLGLRLIYFSYDVKMKEKGDIPEGYSVSREKKERFSLILESASTNQTSMYLCASRGDGGTDTQYFGPGTRLTVL.